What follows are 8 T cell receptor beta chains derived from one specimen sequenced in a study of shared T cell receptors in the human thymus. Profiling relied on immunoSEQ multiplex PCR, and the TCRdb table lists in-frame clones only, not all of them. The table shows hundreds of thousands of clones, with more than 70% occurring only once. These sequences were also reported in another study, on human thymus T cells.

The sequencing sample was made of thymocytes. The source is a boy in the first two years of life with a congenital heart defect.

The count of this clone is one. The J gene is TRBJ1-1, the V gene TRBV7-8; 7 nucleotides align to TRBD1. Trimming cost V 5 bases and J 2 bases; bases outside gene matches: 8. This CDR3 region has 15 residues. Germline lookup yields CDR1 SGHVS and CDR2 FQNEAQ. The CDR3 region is CASSNPQGINTEAFF. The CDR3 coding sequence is TGTGCCAGCAGCAATCCACAGGGGATTAACACTGAAGCTTTCTTT.

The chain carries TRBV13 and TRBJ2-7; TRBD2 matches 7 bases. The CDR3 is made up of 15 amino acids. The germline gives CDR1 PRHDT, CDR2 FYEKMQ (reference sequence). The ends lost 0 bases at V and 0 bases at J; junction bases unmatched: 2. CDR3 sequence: CASSLGGGSSYEQYF. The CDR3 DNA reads TGTGCCAGCAGCTTAGGCGGGGGGAGCTCCTACGAGCAGTACTTC.

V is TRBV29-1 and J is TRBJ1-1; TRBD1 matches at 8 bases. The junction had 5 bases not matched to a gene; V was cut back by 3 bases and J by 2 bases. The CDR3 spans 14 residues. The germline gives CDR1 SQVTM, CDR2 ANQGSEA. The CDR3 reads CSVDRTGKNTEAFF. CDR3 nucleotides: TGCAGCGTTGACCGGACAGGGAAAAACACTGAAGCTTTCTTT.

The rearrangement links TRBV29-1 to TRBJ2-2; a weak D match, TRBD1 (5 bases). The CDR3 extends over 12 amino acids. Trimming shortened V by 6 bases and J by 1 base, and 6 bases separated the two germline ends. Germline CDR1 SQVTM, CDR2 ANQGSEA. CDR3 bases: TGCAGCGTCACAGGGAACACCGGGGAGCTGTTTTTT. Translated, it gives CSVTGNTGELFF.

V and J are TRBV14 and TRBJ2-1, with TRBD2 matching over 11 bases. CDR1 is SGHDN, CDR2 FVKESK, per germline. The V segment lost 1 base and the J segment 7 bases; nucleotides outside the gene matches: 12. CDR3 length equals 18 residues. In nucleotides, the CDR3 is TGTGCCAGCAGCCAAGGGGGCGCGGTAGCGGGAGGGAGGAATGAGCAGTTCTTC. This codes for CASSQGGAVAGGRNEQFF.

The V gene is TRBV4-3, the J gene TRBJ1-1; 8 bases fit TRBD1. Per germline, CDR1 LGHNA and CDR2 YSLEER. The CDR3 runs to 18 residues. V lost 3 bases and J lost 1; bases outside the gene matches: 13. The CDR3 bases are TGCGCCAGCAGCCACCTAAAACAGGGGGACTATACGAACACTGAAGCTTTCTTT. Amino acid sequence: CASSHLKQGDYTNTEAFF.

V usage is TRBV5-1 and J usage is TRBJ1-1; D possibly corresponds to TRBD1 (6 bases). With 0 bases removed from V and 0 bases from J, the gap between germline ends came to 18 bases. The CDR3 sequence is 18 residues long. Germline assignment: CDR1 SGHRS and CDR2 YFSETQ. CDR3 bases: TGCGCCAGCAGCTTGGAATCGGACAGACACTTCGTGAACACTGAAGCTTTCTTT. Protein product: CASSLESDRHFVNTEAFF.

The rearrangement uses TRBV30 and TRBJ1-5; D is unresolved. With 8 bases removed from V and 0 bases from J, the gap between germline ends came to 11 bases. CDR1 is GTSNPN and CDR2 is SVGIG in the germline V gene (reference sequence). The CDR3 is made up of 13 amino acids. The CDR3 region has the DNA TGTGCCACATCCCCCCTTAGCAATCAGCCCCAGCATTTT. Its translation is CATSPLSNQPQHF.